Each of the 13 T cell receptor beta chains below was sequenced from the same sample in a study of PD-L1 blockade in urothelial cancer. The data were produced by immunoSEQ multiplex PCR, yet TCRdb's version contains in-frame clones alone and is incomplete. Found here are fewer than 40,000 clones, over 75% of them singletons; the top ten hold under 9.5%. The specimen was PBMCs, collected around atezolizumab (anti-PD-L1) treatment. The receptors come from a man aged 65 to 85 with urothelial cancer.

The chain links TRBV28 to TRBJ1-4; 9 bases map to TRBD1. Germline V gene sequence: CDR1 MDHEN, CDR2 SYDVKM. Losses at the gene ends were 10 bases for V and 1 base for J; bases not matched to a gene: 7. The CDR3 length is 15 residues. The CDR3: CATEQGARTNEKLFF. As DNA, the CDR3 is TGTGCCACCGAACAGGGGGCGAGAACTAATGAAAAACTGTTTTTT.

V usage is TRBV5-3 and J usage is TRBJ1-1; D remains ambiguous. TRBV5-3 is assigned to the ORF class and has an uncertain function. Between the trimmed V and J ends, which lost 5 bases and 8 bases, there was a span of 13 bases. This CDR3 has 12 amino acids. DNA for the CDR3: TGTGCCAGAAGGGGTACAGCGGGGGAAGCTTTCTTT. It is translated as CARRGTAGEAFF.

V is TRBV4-1 and J is TRBJ2-1; TRBD1 agrees at 8 bases. Looked up from germline, CDR1 is MGHRA and CDR2 is YSYEKL. The CDR3 is made up of 18 amino acids. V lost 2 bases to trimming and J lost 7 bases; unmatched junction nucleotides: 16. CDR3 in DNA: TGCGCCAGCAGCCAATCCGGACAGGGAGGTAGTCCCGATAATGAGCAGTTCTTC. Its translation: CASSQSGQGGSPDNEQFF.

V is TRBV7-9 and J is TRBJ2-3; TRBD1 aligns across 9 bases. Trimming removed 7 bases from V and 4 bases from J; junction bases left unmatched: 6. Germline V gene sequence: CDR1 SEHNR, CDR2 FQNEAQ (reference sequence). The CDR3 totals 14 residues. The CDR3 DNA sequence: TGTGCCAGCACCAGGGACAGGGCTCCAGATACGCAGTATTTT. Protein product: CASTRDRAPDTQYF.

The chain is built from TRBV12-5 and TRBJ2-1; TRBD2 matches 7 bases. This CDR3 spans 18 amino acids. V shed 2 bases, J shed 7 bases, and the junction held 17 bases outside the gene matches. Germline V gives CDR1 LGHNT, CDR2 FRNRAP. The CDR3 protein is CASGLYPWGGGPINEQFF. The CDR3 nucleotides read TGTGCTAGTGGTTTGTACCCCTGGGGGGGAGGGCCGATAAATGAGCAGTTCTTC. Variable domain in full (rest from reference TRBV12-5 and TRBJ2-1): DARVTQTPRHKVTEMGQEVTMRCQPILGHNTVFWYRQTMMQGLELLAYFRNRAPLDDSGMPKDRFSAEMPDATLATLKIQPSEPRDSAVYFCASGLYPWGGGPINEQFFGPGTRLTVL.

The chain couples TRBV5-5 to TRBJ2-6, with D possibly being TRBD2 (6 bases). The V gene lost 3 bases and the J gene lost 3 bases, with 19 bases spanning the gap. Per germline, CDR1 SGHKS and CDR2 YYEKEE (reference sequence). This CDR3 region has 18 residues. The CDR3 nucleotides read TGTGCCAGCAGCTATACCGGAGGGCCTGGCGGTGGGGCCAACGTCCTGACTTTC. Translating it yields CASSYTGGPGGGANVLTF.

In DNA, the CDR3 is TGTGCCAGCAGTCCCAACCTTACGGATGAGCAGTTCTTC. Its translation is CASSPNLTDEQFF. The rearrangement joins TRBV28 to TRBJ2-1; D not resolved. V gave up 5 bases and J gave up 8 bases, with 13 bases separating them. The CDR3 contains 13 residues. The V gene's germline CDR1 is MDHEN and CDR2 SYDVKM.

The chain combines TRBV5-1 with TRBJ2-3; weak D call: TRBD2 (5 bases). V was clipped by 1 base and J by 0 bases, with 12 bases between them. The CDR3 sequence is 16 residues long. Germline CDR1 reads SGHRS; CDR2 reads YFSETQ. This CDR3 reads CASSLWGEISTDTQYF. DNA for the CDR3: TGCGCCAGCAGCTTGTGGGGAGAAATTAGCACAGATACGCAGTATTTT.

J is TRBJ2-7 and V is TRBV2; 7 nucleotides align to TRBD1. V was pared by 6 bases and J by 0 bases, with 8 bases of the junction left unmatched. The CDR3 has 15 residues. Germline CDR1 and CDR2: SNHLY and FYNNEI. The CDR3 spells CASSRLGQASYEQYF. The CDR3 DNA follows: TGTGCCAGCAGCCGTCTTGGACAGGCCTCCTACGAGCAGTACTTC.

The sample holds a few counts of this clone. The J gene is TRBJ2-7, the V gene TRBV7-3; no clear D gene. V lost 3 bases and J 5 bases, leaving 11 bases between the germline ends. This CDR3 is built from 13 residues. Germline lookup yields CDR1 SGHTA and CDR2 FQGTGA. The CDR3 here is CASSFFPTDEQYF. CDR3 in DNA: TGTGCCAGCAGCTTCTTCCCTACGGACGAGCAGTACTTC.

This chain links TRBV7-2 with TRBJ2-7; D remains ambiguous. The CDR3 has 12 residues. The V gene's germline CDR1 is SGHTA and CDR2 FQGNSA. V dropped 1 base and J dropped 11 bases, with 12 bases sitting between them. Here the CDR3 DNA reads TGTGCCAGCAGCTTAGTGGGCTCTCTCGAGTACTTC. Protein sequence: CASSLVGSLEYF.

The chain recombines TRBV19 with TRBJ1-5, with TRBD1 matching 9 bases. Germline CDR1 LNHDA, CDR2 SQIVND (reference sequence). This CDR3 is 16 amino acids long. Trimming removed 6 bases from V and 0 bases from J; junction bases left unmatched: 6. The CDR3 region has the DNA TGTGCCAGTAGGGACAGGGGAAAGAATAGCAATCAGCCCCAGCATTTT. It codes for CASRDRGKNSNQPQHF.

The CDR3 DNA reads as TGTGCCAGCAGTGAGAGAGGATCAGAGACCCAGTACTTC. Protein: CASSERGSETQYF. The gene calls are TRBV2 and TRBJ2-5; D is uncertain. The CDR3 spans 13 residues. The germline gives CDR1 SNHLY, CDR2 FYNNEI. Deletions cut 3 bases from V and 4 bases from J, with 9 bases between. The full variable domain, in which reference TRBV2 and TRBJ2-5 provide the parts outside the CDR3, is EPEVTQTPSHQVTQMGQEVILRCVPISNHLYFYWYRQILGQKVEFLVSFYNNEISEKSEIFDDQFSVERPDGSNFTLKIRSTKLEDSAMYFCASSERGSETQYFGPGTRLLVL.